These 5 T cell receptor beta chains were all obtained from the same sample, sequenced in a study of liver allograft versus peripheral blood T cells (dated by TCRdb to 2018 to 2021). General notes on the study: In liver transplant recipients, the study looked at T cell receptor repertoires in the peripheral blood and set them against the repertoires found within the transplanted livers.

For sequencing, an Illumina MiSeq was employed. TCRdb passed the public sequencing reads through fastp at Q25 and MiXCR, retaining productive beta sequences. Entries are consolidated by CDR3 protein sequence, retaining the most common genes and DNA. This sample has around 12,000 distinct CDR3 sequences in its table, and under 20% of those were observed once. Of the sample, 13% is held by the ten largest clones. These receptors were obtained from a human patient who had a liver transplant. After a transplant, some T cells may have been passed on by the graft donor.

This clonotype was detected only a few times. The chain combines TRBV12-3 or TRBV12-4 with TRBJ2-2; D gene uncertain. V was shortened by 7 bases and J by 4 bases, with 16 bases between the two germline ends. The CDR3 runs to 15 residues. CDR3 amino acids: CASTAARRGTGELFF. The CDR3, as DNA: TGTGCCAGCACCGCCGCCAGGCGCGGCACCGGGGAGCTGTTTTTT.

V is TRBV6-1 and J is TRBJ2-5; tentatively, D is TRBD1 (6 bases). Trimming took off 10 bases at V and 5 bases at J, with 20 bases between the two ends. Germline V gene sequence: CDR1 MNHNS, CDR2 SASEGT. The CDR3 runs to 14 residues. This CDR3 reads CATQNRELRETQYF. The CDR3 region has the DNA TGTGCCACCCAGAACAGGGAGCTTAGGGAGACCCAGTACTTC.

This clonotype has a count of ten or more. The rearrangement links TRBV11-1 to TRBJ2-3; D uncertain. V gave up 1 base and J gave up 0 bases, with 5 bases separating them. CDR1 and CDR2 (germline): SGHAT, FQDESV (reference sequence). CDR3 size: 14 residues. The CDR3 region has the DNA TGTGCCAGCAGCTTAGGTGGCAGCACAGATACGCAGTATTTT. Its protein product is CASSLGGSTDTQYF.

At least ten counts were recorded for this clonotype. This sequence joins TRBV14 and TRBJ1-2; TRBD1 agrees at 7 bases. Germline lookup yields CDR1 SGHDN and CDR2 FVKESK. CDR3 length: 14 residues. Trimming took 5 bases from V and 4 from J; bases not matched to a gene: 7. The CDR3 sequence: CASSEQGLGYGYTF. The CDR3 nucleotides read TGTGCCAGCAGCGAACAGGGGTTAGGCTATGGCTACACCTTC.

In its sample, this clonotype was seen a few times. V usage is TRBV24-1 and J usage is TRBJ2-3; D perhaps matches TRBD1 (6 bases). CDR3 length: 15 residues. The germline CDR1 and CDR2 sequences are KGHDR and SFDVKD. Trimming took off 0 bases at V and 7 bases at J, with 13 bases between the two ends. The CDR3: CATSDLEGRDNTQYF. The CDR3 region has the DNA TGTGCCACCAGTGATTTGGAGGGACGGGACAATACGCAGTATTTT.